This T cell receptor (beta chain) was observed in a study of beta chain features in type 1 diabetes. Findings and limits, study-wide: Shorter templates may be favored by PCR, equally so in patients and controls.

The germline CDR1 and CDR2 sequences are SGHVS and FQNEAQ. The CDR3 is 14 amino acids. J gave up 12 bases and V 5 bases, and 8 bases lay outside the gene matches. Of note for this clone: The antigen remains unidentified.

The isolated RNA, all of it, was reverse transcribed, so expressed TCRB transcripts were what got sequenced. Measured with immunoSEQ multiplex PCR; TCRdb has only the in-frame clones, and not every one. The sample yields approximately 17,000 clones, 45% to 65% seen once. Once sorted, every population was more than 95% pure. This sequence joins TRBV7-8 and TRBJ2-1; 12 nucleotides agree with TRBD2. Input material: stem cell memory CD4+ T cells from blood. The TCR was taken from a woman between 18 and 30 years old in good health. CDR3 sequence reads: CASSLRLAGEMQFF. The CDR3 bases are TGTGCCAGCAGCCTCAGACTAGCGGGGGAGATGCAGTTCTTC.